This record concerns one T cell receptor (beta chain) sequence. Ten or more counts support this clonotype. No cognate antigen has been identified for it. There are no base qualities to consult, and no much larger clone falls within one base. From the cysteine up to the phenylalanine, the CDR3 has a length of 14 residues. The CDR3 DNA has 42 bases and is translated from base 1. Clipping removes 6 bases from V and 6 bases from J, with 6 as the unmatched junction base count. The record originates from a study of response to subunit inactivated influenza vaccine (dated by TCRdb to between 2017 and 2018). Context from the whole study: The study used deep quantitative T cell receptor repertoire profiling to track responses to a trivalent subunit inactivated influenza vaccine. The paper as a whole reports these results and caveats: It was suggested by the authors that each seasonal influenza vaccination may recruit only a limited number of new T cells.

The library was prepared using RT-PCR. The sample was run on an Illumina HiSeq 2500. TCRdb reprocessed the public reads (quality trimming at Q25 with fastp, clone calling with MiXCR) and kept in-frame beta chains. Each entry merges the rows of one CDR3 protein and shows their most common DNA and genes. Within this sample are 590,000 or so distinct CDR3 sequences, with less than 15% of them counted one time only. The ten biggest clones cover 7.6% of the sample. Here the sequenced sample was PBMCs from blood, taken around 15 days before vaccination. Here the chain combines TRBV12-3 or TRBV12-4 and TRBJ1-4; 8 nucleotides in the junction match TRBD1. This receptor was taken from a man between 45 and 60 years old who received an inactivated influenza vaccine. Donor details come from another sample of the same person, matched by shared clones. CDR3 loop: CASSQTGEDEKLFF. The DNA sequence is TGTGCCAGCAGCCAGACAGGGGAAGATGAAAAACTGTTTTTT.